The clone carrying this TCR beta chain was picked up many times. These data originate in a study of T cells in Graves' hyperthyroidism and ophthalmopathy. Not enrolled were patients with uncontrolled infection, other autoimmune disease, pregnancy or lactation. Diagnoses were made from clinical symptoms, serum measures (thyroxine and TRAb), thyroid ultrasound and orbital computed tomography. Blood from later-ophthalmopathy patients was taken at first hyperthyroidism diagnosis. The authors took PBMCs from roughly 9.3 ml fresh peripheral blood. The investigators amplified TCR beta CDR3 regions from RNA transcripts. When the TCR CDR3 underwent first-round RT-PCR, the HTBI primer set was used. TCRdb re-called the multiplex PCR reads with MiXCR, one entry per CDR3 protein. The sample carries 550,000 to 850,000 distinct CDR3 sequences, 15% to 20% recorded once. The trim removed 6 bases at V and 12 bases at J, leaving 5 bases unmatched. Germline CDR1 DFQATT, CDR2 SNEGSKA (reference sequence). The CDR3 consists of 10 residues.

This receptor was identified in a woman between 50 and 59 years old with Graves' hyperthyroidism that later progressed to Graves' ophthalmopathy. Sequencing was performed on blood. The V gene is TRBV20-1, the J gene TRBJ1-5, with 7 positions matching TRBD1. The CDR3 is CSAKGAVQHF. In nucleotides, the CDR3 is TGCAGTGCCAAGGGGGCTGTCCAGCATTTT.